This T cell receptor beta chain was recorded in a study of shared clonotypes between healthy human individuals (dated by TCRdb to about 2020). Turning to the overall study: A few men and a couple of women, aged 18 to 49 years, made up the cohort. For each donor, three plates each were used for CD4 naive and CD4 memory, two plates were used for CD8 naive, and one plate was used for CD8 memory. Blood TCR repertoires of several healthy adults were deeply sequenced to estimate repertoire size and the extent of clonotype sharing between individuals. Different laboratories and diverse techniques were used to prepare libraries and sequence TCR repertoires, to increase sequencing depth and limit assay-specific biases. Per donor, leukapheresis produced somewhere between about 0.94 and 10 billion PBMCs. What the work shows at the level of the full study, not this receptor alone: Clonotypes shared by all four sorted-subset donors showed higher generation probabilities than non-shared clonotypes. Because the study included only a small number of donors, the genetic and exposure-history diversity represented was limited. Across a few donors, 4.5% to 6.5% of naive CD4, roughly 3.3% of naive CD8, roughly 2.2% of memory CD4, and under 0.45% of memory CD8 clonotypes were shared. Sampling was restricted to blood, and TCR repertoires in tissue are likely to differ from TCR repertoires in blood. Based on pairwise subsampling, the degree of clonotype sharing among donors was expected to be affected by sequencing depth. Naive subsets generally had larger estimated clonotype richness than memory subsets. Rarefaction of sorted-subset datasets indicated incomplete sequencing despite the large sequencing depth.

Worth noting for this clone: Its antigen is not yet known. Base quality data are lacking; no much larger clone is found one base away.

The CDR3 spans 15 residues, from the cysteine through the phenylalanine. Just the 45-base CDR3 DNA is kept, in frame starting at base 1. For CDR1 and CDR2, the germline V gene (reference sequence) lists MNHNY and SVGAGI. V is shortened by 9 bases, J by 1 base, and the region joining them spans 16 bases. The donors were healthy, HIV-negative adults who had no recently reported acute infections or vaccinations. Every donor was a Caucasian adult residing in Nashville, Tennessee, USA. CD4+ T cells were enriched by magnetic negative selection; naive cells were then positively selected on CD45RA, and the negative fraction formed the memory subset. After blood collection by leukapheresis, PBMCs were isolated using Ficoll-Histopaque density gradient centrifugation and then cryopreserved in the vapor phase of liquid nitrogen. Analytical flow cytometry was used to check the purity and quantity of each magnetically sorted T cell population. Genomic DNA was isolated from every sorted fraction and measured by UV absorbance on a Nanodrop 2000c.

Using the deep immunoSEQ assay, multiplex PCR amplified TCR CDR3 regions from genomic DNA. Extracted genomic DNA from each cell subset was spread evenly across all wells of several immunoSEQ 96-well plates, with each plate serving as a replicate. For sorted subsets, roughly 200 ng of genomic DNA, equivalent to tens of thousands of T cell genomes, went into each replicate PCR. Purified libraries were quantified with a Qubit 3.0 fluorometer, sized on a Bioanalyzer 2100, and re-quantified with the KAPA Library Quantification kit. Every immunoSEQ 96-well plate was sequenced on a separate single-read 150-cycle Illumina NextSeq 550 flow cell. Per the source publication's procedure: The immunoSEQ output contained only junctional sequences without quality scores, so filtering could not match that applied to full-length reads. To assign V/J genes and CDR3, sequences were annotated against IMGT germline references using PyIR, a Python wrapper for IgBLAST v1.9. Reads were removed for weak V/J assignments (E-value above 1e-6), missing CDR3, stop codons, out-of-frame junctions, or ambiguous translated residues. V3J clonotypes were defined as sequences sharing the same inferred V gene, J gene, and CDR3 amino acid sequence. Percentage overlap between repertoires was calculated by dividing the number of shared unique clonotypes by the size of the smaller repertoire. Richness of each repertoire was evaluated using RTK rarefaction, the Chao1 estimator, and Recon v2.1 estimates of unobserved clonotypes. Generation probabilities were computed with OLGA for all TCRbeta clonotypes obtained by the gDNA method from several donors. What TCRdb holds here is the immuneACCESS table cut down to in-frame rearrangements. Part of the clones is not present; checked against another copy, under half of the missing clones reflect an unresolved V gene, and the others are unexplained. V and J calls and clone size come straight from that table; D and trimming were deduced from the DNA. The sample table holds around 2,000,000 clones, of which roughly 95% were seen once. Of the sample, 0.1% to 0.15% is held by the ten largest clones.

This receptor was taken from a man in his late teens or twenties in good health. This sequence uses TRBV6-6 and TRBJ1-5; no D segment can be confidently identified. The specimen sequenced was naive CD4+ T cells sorted from blood. What this sample's cell subset or site label stands for: CD45RA+ positively selected. The DNA is TGTGCCAGTAGCTCCGGGGTACCAAGCAATCAGCCCCAGCATTTT. Its amino acids are CASSSGVPSNQPQHF.